One and the same sample provided the 26 T cell receptor beta chains below, sequenced in a study of T cell responses to AZD1222 COVID-19 vaccine. Produced via immunoSEQ multiplex PCR; TCRdb's table is partial and in-frame only. This table holds under 150,000 clones, about 87% found once. This sample comprised peripheral blood, obtained on day 0 of AZD1222 vaccination. Receptors were obtained from an adult in good health.

The rearrangement links TRBV4-1 to TRBJ2-5, with 13 bases fitting TRBD2. V shed 4 bases, J shed 1 base, and the junction held 9 bases outside the gene matches. This CDR3 has 18 amino acids. CDR1 is MGHRA, CDR2 YSYEKL, per germline. The CDR3 region has the DNA TGCGCCAGCAGCCTAGGACTGGGACTAGCGGGATTCCAAGAGACCCAGTACTTC. Its protein is CASSLGLGLAGFQETQYF.

This chain links TRBV28 with TRBJ1-1; D perhaps matches TRBD1 (5 bases). The CDR3 sequence is 14 residues long. The V gene's germline CDR1 is MDHEN and CDR2 SYDVKM. Deletions cut 2 bases from V and 4 bases from J, with 11 bases between. CDR3 loop: CASSLSQGLTEAFF. The CDR3 nucleotides read TGTGCCAGCAGTTTAAGTCAGGGACTCACTGAAGCTTTCTTT.

This clone was counted once. This sequence joins TRBV6-5 and TRBJ2-4, with D hard to call. Trimming cost V 0 bases and J 4 bases, with 7 bases left between them. CDR1 and CDR2 from the germline V gene are MNHEY and SVGAGI. CDR3 length: 14 amino acids. The CDR3 sequence is CASSYSDSKNIQYF. Here the CDR3 DNA reads TGTGCCAGCAGTTACTCCGATTCAAAAAACATTCAGTACTTC.

This chain joins TRBV4-3 and TRBJ2-7; D may be TRBD2 (6 bases). This CDR3 is 18 amino acids long. Trimming stripped 3 bases from V and 3 bases from J, with 24 bases between. CDR1 is LGHNA, CDR2 YSLEER, per germline. CDR3 coding DNA: TGCGCCAGCAGCCAGTCAACCCCGAGACTAGATTCAATCTACGAGCAGTACTTC. Translated: CASSQSTPRLDSIYEQYF.

In DNA, the CDR3 is TGTGCCAGCAGTGAAGGGGGATTTAATGAAAAACTGTTTTTT. Its translation is CASSEGGFNEKLFF. The V and J genes are TRBV25-1 and TRBJ1-4; D perhaps matches TRBD1 (5 bases). Germline CDR1 MGHDK, CDR2 SYGVNS. The V end was cut by 2 bases, the J end by 4 bases, with 8 bases between. This CDR3 contains 14 residues.

The chain is built from TRBV2 and TRBJ1-5, with 9 bases identical to TRBD1. V was clipped by 1 base and J by 1 base; unmatched bases: 8. The CDR3 has 18 amino acids. Germline CDR1 reads SNHLY; CDR2 reads FYNNEI. CDR3 sequence: CASSEGTGVSRSNQPQHF. DNA for the CDR3: TGTGCCAGCAGTGAAGGGACAGGGGTGTCGAGGAGCAATCAGCCCCAGCATTTT.

V is TRBV19 and J is TRBJ2-1; D is uncertain. This CDR3 comprises 11 residues. Germline lookup yields CDR1 LNHDA and CDR2 SQIVND (reference sequence). V shed 0 bases and J shed 9 bases, with 3 bases lying between them. Here the CDR3 DNA reads TGTGCCAGTAGTATAGAGCGTGAGCAGTTCTTC. Its translation: CASSIEREQFF.

The chain combines TRBV30 with TRBJ1-6, with D uncertain. Per the germline V gene, CDR1 is GTSNPN and CDR2 is SVGIG (reference sequence). V was clipped by 8 bases and J by 14 bases, with 7 bases between them. The CDR3 has 8 residues. CDR3 nucleotides: TGTGCCCTCGGGACCCTCCACTTT. As protein: CALGTLHF.

This clone was counted only a few times. This chain links TRBV9 with TRBJ2-2; unclear D gene. Trimming removed 2 bases from V and 2 bases from J, with 7 bases in between. The CDR3 is made up of 14 amino acids. Germline assignment: CDR1 SGDLS and CDR2 YYNGEE. CDR3 amino acids: CASSVTGNTGELFF. The CDR3 DNA is TGTGCCAGCAGCGTGACGGGCAACACCGGGGAGCTGTTTTTT.

This clone appeared once. This chain connects TRBV12-3 or TRBV12-4 to TRBJ2-6; D not certain. The CDR3 sequence is 13 residues long. V lost 2 bases to trimming and J lost 4 bases, with 3 bases between them. CDR3 amino acids: CASSLPGANVLTF. The CDR3 DNA sequence: TGTGCCAGCAGTTTACCAGGGGCCAACGTCCTGACTTTC.

This chain connects TRBV29-1 to TRBJ2-7, with 7 positions matching TRBD2. The CDR3 contains 13 residues. The V and J ends lost 5 bases and 2 bases, in that order; junction bases with no gene match: 6. Germline V gene lookup returns CDR1 SQVTM and CDR2 ANQGSEA. The CDR3 region is CSVSLAETYEQYF. The CDR3, as DNA: TGCAGCGTTAGTCTAGCGGAAACCTACGAGCAGTACTTC.

V is TRBV27 and J is TRBJ2-2; TRBD2 matches at 16 bases. The CDR3 length is 19 residues. Trimming cost V 5 bases and J 4 bases; bases outside gene matches: 10. The germline V gene has CDR1 MNHEY and CDR2 SMNVEV (reference sequence). The CDR3 nucleotides read TGTGCCAGCAGTCGACTGGGACTAGCGGGAGGGCTAGGCACCGGGGAGCTGTTTTTT. Its protein is CASSRLGLAGGLGTGELFF.

This sequence joins TRBV5-6 and TRBJ1-1, with D uncertain. Germline V gives CDR1 SGHDT, CDR2 YYEEEE. Trimming removed 1 base at V and 6 bases at J, with 10 bases between. This CDR3 spans 13 amino acids. For the CDR3, the DNA is TGTGCCAGCAGCTTGATGGGAAACCCTGAAGCTTTCTTT. It codes for CASSLMGNPEAFF.

The V gene is TRBV21-1, the J gene TRBJ1-1. TRBV21-1 is an annotated pseudogene. The CDR3 is 12 amino acids. This chain's CDR3 is CASNRIYTEAFF. The CDR3 nucleotides are TGTGCCAGCAACCGAATTTACACTGAAGCTTTCTTT.

The rearrangement joins TRBV7-9 to TRBJ2-1, with D uncertain. The CDR3 is 13 amino acids. Trimming took 5 bases from V and 10 from J, leaving 15 bases between them. Germline loops: CDR1 SEHNR, CDR2 FQNEAQ (reference sequence). The chain's CDR3 is CASSQNPSWEQFF. In DNA, the CDR3 is TGTGCCAGCAGCCAGAACCCCTCGTGGGAGCAGTTCTTC.

The chain employs TRBV2 and TRBJ1-5; maybe TRBD1 (6 bases). The germline gives CDR1 SNHLY, CDR2 FYNNEI. V shed 5 bases and J shed 3 bases, with 11 bases lying between them. The CDR3 has 14 amino acids. The CDR3 DNA reads TGTGCCAGCAGTTCCTACAGGGTCAATCAGCCCCAGCATTTT. It specifies CASSSYRVNQPQHF.

The CDR3 loop is CSVELGQGKGNTIYF. The CDR3 coding sequence is TGCAGCGTTGAACTGGGACAGGGAAAAGGAAACACCATATATTTT. The chain carries TRBV29-1 and TRBJ1-3, with TRBD1 matching over 9 bases. Germline V lookup: CDR1 SQVTM, CDR2 ANQGSEA. The length of the CDR3 is 15 residues. The junction had 6 bases not matched to a gene; V was cut back by 2 bases and J by 4 bases. Filled out from reference TRBV29-1 and TRBJ1-3, the complete variable domain reads SAVISQKPSRDICQRGTSLTIQCQVDSQVTMMFWYRQQPGQSLTLIATANQGSEATYESGFVIDKFPISRPNLTFSTLTVSNMSPEDSSIYLCSVELGQGKGNTIYFGEGSWLTVV.

The chain recombines TRBV25-1 with TRBJ2-3, with TRBD2 identical over 10 bases. In germline, CDR1 is MGHDK, CDR2 SYGVNS. The ends lost 6 bases at V and 6 bases at J; junction bases unmatched: 6. This CDR3 has 14 residues. CDR3 coding DNA: TGTGCCAGCAGGGCTAGCGGGAGCCTGGATACGCAGTATTTT. Residues: CASRASGSLDTQYF.

The chain is built from TRBV28 and TRBJ2-3, with D unresolved. The CDR3 extends over 15 amino acids. Germline V gene data show CDR1 as MDHEN and CDR2 as SYDVKM. Deletions cut 8 bases from V and 0 bases from J, with 15 bases between. Here the CDR3 DNA reads TGTGCCAGCCGGGCTGTTCTCCCTAGCACAGATACGCAGTATTTT. Translation: CASRAVLPSTDTQYF.

This sequence joins TRBV11-2 and TRBJ2-3, with 7 bases matching TRBD2. The CDR3 extends over 18 amino acids. The V and J ends lost 11 bases and 3 bases, in that order; junction bases with no gene match: 23. Germline loops: CDR1 SGHAT, CDR2 FQNNGV. Here the CDR3 reads CASRGTKLKRDSTDTQYF. CDR3 sequence (DNA): TGTGCCTCCCGGGGGACCAAGCTCAAGCGGGATTCTACAGATACGCAGTATTTT.

The rearrangement links TRBV6-5 to TRBJ1-6; D is ambiguous. Trimming left V 6 bases short and J 0 bases short, with 6 bases between. The germline V gene has CDR1 MNHEY and CDR2 SVGAGI. This CDR3 comprises 14 residues. As DNA, the CDR3 is TGTGCCAGCAGGTCCAGCTCCTATAATTCACCCCTCCACTTT. This encodes CASRSSSYNSPLHF.

As concerns this clone: The same CDR3 can be traced to other DNA sequences in this sample. The rearrangement uses TRBV5-1 and TRBJ1-2; D is ambiguous. Germline CDR1 is SGHRS and CDR2 is YFSETQ. The CDR3 contains 13 residues. Trimming took off 0 bases at V and 5 bases at J, with 8 bases between the two ends. The DNA of the CDR3 is TGCGCCAGCAGCTTGGGGCAGCCGTATGGCTACACCTTC. It codes for CASSLGQPYGYTF.

This clone occurred once. This sequence joins TRBV10-1 and TRBJ1-6, with a tentative D call TRBD1 (5 bases). Trimming pared 4 bases from V and 0 bases from J, leaving 7 bases between. The CDR3 has 15 residues. The germline V gene has CDR1 WNHNN and CDR2 SYGVQD (reference sequence). CDR3 amino acids: CASSGGRSYNSPLHF. DNA for the CDR3: TGCGCCAGCAGTGGGGGCCGCTCCTATAATTCACCCCTCCACTTT.

The chain has TRBV19 and TRBJ2-7, with 11 bases that match TRBD1. This CDR3 is built from 16 residues. V shed 3 bases and J 3 bases; nucleotides not matched to a gene: 7. Germline assignment: CDR1 LNHDA and CDR2 SQIVND (reference sequence). CDR3 coding DNA: TGTGCCAGTAGTATTAGCCCGGGACAGGGGGTCTACGAGCAGTACTTC. It specifies CASSISPGQGVYEQYF.

The V call is TRBV27, the J call TRBJ1-2, with D tentatively TRBD1 (5 bases). Trimming left V 4 bases short and J 3 bases short, with 15 bases between. CDR1 and CDR2 from the germline V gene are MNHEY and SMNVEV (reference sequence). This CDR3 is built from 15 residues. The CDR3: CASSSGGRGDYGYTF. CDR3 coding DNA: TGTGCCAGCAGTTCCGGGGGGAGAGGGGACTATGGCTACACCTTC.

This chain links TRBV12-3 or TRBV12-4 with TRBJ2-4; D gene ambiguous. The V and J ends lost 5 bases and 0 bases respectively, with 5 bases between them. The CDR3 runs 13 residues. The CDR3 DNA follows: TGTGCCAGCAGTCCCTTAGCCAAAAACATTCAGTACTTC. Encoded protein: CASSPLAKNIQYF.